This T cell receptor (beta chain) is from a study of T cell clones after liver transplantation (dated by TCRdb to the late 2010s). Regarding the complete study: The samples were obtained from ITN030ST, a randomized trial that attempted immunosuppression withdrawal within 2 years after liver transplantation. Of the eight recipients, a few were HCV-positive, while the remaining recipients had been transplanted for non-autoimmune, non-viral indications. Of the 8 liver transplant recipients making up the studied cohort, 3 were classified as tolerant and 5 as non-tolerant. As an antigen-independent comparator for the donor-reactive sequences, third party-reactive TCRbeta sequences from pre-transplant MLRs were identified as well. The subjects received no induction therapy and were kept on standard immunosuppression until randomization at 12-24 months post-transplant. Blood samples were taken pre-transplant, pre-randomization before withdrawal, and post-randomization after full withdrawal or failed withdrawal. Donor-reactive T cell clones were identified using TCRbeta sequencing after a pre-transplant mixed lymphocyte reaction and were then followed in post-transplant blood. To count as tolerant, a recipient had to stay completely off immunosuppression for at least one year without liver enzymes climbing beyond twice the upper limit of normal. The investigation overall reported the following: Low numbers of available donor cells limited the measurable donor-reactive repertoire in two subjects. The conclusions were considered preliminary, being limited by small, heterogeneous patient numbers and non-standardized post-transplant time points. Once repertoire turnover was taken into account, donor-reactive detection showed a significant reduction for CD4 in 7 of 8 subjects and for CD8 in 8 of 8. Because no allograft tissue specimens were available, donor-reactive T cells may have migrated into the graft instead of being deleted. Circulating donor-reactive CD4 TCRbeta sequences fell significantly post-transplant in 5 of 8 subjects, irrespective of tolerance or HCV status. Donor-reactive sequences decreased more than third party-reactive sequences, which suggests partial antigen-specific deletion that was not related to withdrawal success.

As to this clone: The clone's antigen remains unknown. The input lacks base qualities; no much larger clone sits a single base away.

Frozen genomic DNA underwent high-throughput TCRbeta CDR3 sequencing by immunoSEQ, including PCR amplification, mapping, bias correction and internal controls. Per the source publication's procedure: Only productive rearrangements were retained, with each unique TCRbeta sequence defined by its CDR3 nucleotide sequence together with its V and J gene. Donor-reactive sequences required at least 5-fold expansion in CFSE-low cells versus unstimulated pre-transplant cells and at least 0.01% frequency. Per-subject minimum frequency thresholds, based on the lowest-template unstimulated sample, ensured at least 90% detection power. Jensen-Shannon divergence between the top 1000 TCRbeta sequences post- versus pre-transplant served as the measure of repertoire turnover. Two-sided Fisher's exact tests were used to test for changes in the detection of donor-reactive sequences. TCRdb holds this immuneACCESS table with in-frame rearrangements only. Some clones are missing; in checked studies, unresolved V genes explain under half, and the rest has no known cause. Clonal size and the V and J genes are those of that table, whereas D and trimming came from the DNA. The sample contains some 40,000 clones, about 86% of them found a single time. The top ten hold 2% to 2.5% of the sample.

There are 14 amino acids in the CDR3, from cysteine to phenylalanine inclusive. Only the CDR3 DNA is retained, 42 bases long and in frame from the first base. Deletion took 7 bases off V and 3 bases off J, with a span of 16 bases between the germline ends. Reading the germline V gene (reference sequence) gives CDR1 LNHDA and CDR2 SQIVND. Thawed unstimulated PBMCs were stained for CD3, CD4 and CD8 and FACS-sorted into CD3+CD4+ and CD3+CD8+ populations. Randomization to immunosuppression withdrawal applied to every one of the 8 studied subjects. Genomic DNA was isolated with the Qiagen DNeasy Blood and Tissue Kit.

The TCR comes from a human patient who received a liver transplant. Following transplantation, T cells from the graft donor may be among those present. This sample comprised CD4+ T cells from blood, obtained 24 months after liver transplant. The rearranged chain carries TRBV19 and TRBJ2-7, with TRBD2 perhaps the D gene, on 7 matching bases. CDR3 protein: CASNPGGRGYEQYF. The nucleotides are TGTGCCAGTAACCCGGGGGGCCGAGGCTACGAGCAGTACTTC.